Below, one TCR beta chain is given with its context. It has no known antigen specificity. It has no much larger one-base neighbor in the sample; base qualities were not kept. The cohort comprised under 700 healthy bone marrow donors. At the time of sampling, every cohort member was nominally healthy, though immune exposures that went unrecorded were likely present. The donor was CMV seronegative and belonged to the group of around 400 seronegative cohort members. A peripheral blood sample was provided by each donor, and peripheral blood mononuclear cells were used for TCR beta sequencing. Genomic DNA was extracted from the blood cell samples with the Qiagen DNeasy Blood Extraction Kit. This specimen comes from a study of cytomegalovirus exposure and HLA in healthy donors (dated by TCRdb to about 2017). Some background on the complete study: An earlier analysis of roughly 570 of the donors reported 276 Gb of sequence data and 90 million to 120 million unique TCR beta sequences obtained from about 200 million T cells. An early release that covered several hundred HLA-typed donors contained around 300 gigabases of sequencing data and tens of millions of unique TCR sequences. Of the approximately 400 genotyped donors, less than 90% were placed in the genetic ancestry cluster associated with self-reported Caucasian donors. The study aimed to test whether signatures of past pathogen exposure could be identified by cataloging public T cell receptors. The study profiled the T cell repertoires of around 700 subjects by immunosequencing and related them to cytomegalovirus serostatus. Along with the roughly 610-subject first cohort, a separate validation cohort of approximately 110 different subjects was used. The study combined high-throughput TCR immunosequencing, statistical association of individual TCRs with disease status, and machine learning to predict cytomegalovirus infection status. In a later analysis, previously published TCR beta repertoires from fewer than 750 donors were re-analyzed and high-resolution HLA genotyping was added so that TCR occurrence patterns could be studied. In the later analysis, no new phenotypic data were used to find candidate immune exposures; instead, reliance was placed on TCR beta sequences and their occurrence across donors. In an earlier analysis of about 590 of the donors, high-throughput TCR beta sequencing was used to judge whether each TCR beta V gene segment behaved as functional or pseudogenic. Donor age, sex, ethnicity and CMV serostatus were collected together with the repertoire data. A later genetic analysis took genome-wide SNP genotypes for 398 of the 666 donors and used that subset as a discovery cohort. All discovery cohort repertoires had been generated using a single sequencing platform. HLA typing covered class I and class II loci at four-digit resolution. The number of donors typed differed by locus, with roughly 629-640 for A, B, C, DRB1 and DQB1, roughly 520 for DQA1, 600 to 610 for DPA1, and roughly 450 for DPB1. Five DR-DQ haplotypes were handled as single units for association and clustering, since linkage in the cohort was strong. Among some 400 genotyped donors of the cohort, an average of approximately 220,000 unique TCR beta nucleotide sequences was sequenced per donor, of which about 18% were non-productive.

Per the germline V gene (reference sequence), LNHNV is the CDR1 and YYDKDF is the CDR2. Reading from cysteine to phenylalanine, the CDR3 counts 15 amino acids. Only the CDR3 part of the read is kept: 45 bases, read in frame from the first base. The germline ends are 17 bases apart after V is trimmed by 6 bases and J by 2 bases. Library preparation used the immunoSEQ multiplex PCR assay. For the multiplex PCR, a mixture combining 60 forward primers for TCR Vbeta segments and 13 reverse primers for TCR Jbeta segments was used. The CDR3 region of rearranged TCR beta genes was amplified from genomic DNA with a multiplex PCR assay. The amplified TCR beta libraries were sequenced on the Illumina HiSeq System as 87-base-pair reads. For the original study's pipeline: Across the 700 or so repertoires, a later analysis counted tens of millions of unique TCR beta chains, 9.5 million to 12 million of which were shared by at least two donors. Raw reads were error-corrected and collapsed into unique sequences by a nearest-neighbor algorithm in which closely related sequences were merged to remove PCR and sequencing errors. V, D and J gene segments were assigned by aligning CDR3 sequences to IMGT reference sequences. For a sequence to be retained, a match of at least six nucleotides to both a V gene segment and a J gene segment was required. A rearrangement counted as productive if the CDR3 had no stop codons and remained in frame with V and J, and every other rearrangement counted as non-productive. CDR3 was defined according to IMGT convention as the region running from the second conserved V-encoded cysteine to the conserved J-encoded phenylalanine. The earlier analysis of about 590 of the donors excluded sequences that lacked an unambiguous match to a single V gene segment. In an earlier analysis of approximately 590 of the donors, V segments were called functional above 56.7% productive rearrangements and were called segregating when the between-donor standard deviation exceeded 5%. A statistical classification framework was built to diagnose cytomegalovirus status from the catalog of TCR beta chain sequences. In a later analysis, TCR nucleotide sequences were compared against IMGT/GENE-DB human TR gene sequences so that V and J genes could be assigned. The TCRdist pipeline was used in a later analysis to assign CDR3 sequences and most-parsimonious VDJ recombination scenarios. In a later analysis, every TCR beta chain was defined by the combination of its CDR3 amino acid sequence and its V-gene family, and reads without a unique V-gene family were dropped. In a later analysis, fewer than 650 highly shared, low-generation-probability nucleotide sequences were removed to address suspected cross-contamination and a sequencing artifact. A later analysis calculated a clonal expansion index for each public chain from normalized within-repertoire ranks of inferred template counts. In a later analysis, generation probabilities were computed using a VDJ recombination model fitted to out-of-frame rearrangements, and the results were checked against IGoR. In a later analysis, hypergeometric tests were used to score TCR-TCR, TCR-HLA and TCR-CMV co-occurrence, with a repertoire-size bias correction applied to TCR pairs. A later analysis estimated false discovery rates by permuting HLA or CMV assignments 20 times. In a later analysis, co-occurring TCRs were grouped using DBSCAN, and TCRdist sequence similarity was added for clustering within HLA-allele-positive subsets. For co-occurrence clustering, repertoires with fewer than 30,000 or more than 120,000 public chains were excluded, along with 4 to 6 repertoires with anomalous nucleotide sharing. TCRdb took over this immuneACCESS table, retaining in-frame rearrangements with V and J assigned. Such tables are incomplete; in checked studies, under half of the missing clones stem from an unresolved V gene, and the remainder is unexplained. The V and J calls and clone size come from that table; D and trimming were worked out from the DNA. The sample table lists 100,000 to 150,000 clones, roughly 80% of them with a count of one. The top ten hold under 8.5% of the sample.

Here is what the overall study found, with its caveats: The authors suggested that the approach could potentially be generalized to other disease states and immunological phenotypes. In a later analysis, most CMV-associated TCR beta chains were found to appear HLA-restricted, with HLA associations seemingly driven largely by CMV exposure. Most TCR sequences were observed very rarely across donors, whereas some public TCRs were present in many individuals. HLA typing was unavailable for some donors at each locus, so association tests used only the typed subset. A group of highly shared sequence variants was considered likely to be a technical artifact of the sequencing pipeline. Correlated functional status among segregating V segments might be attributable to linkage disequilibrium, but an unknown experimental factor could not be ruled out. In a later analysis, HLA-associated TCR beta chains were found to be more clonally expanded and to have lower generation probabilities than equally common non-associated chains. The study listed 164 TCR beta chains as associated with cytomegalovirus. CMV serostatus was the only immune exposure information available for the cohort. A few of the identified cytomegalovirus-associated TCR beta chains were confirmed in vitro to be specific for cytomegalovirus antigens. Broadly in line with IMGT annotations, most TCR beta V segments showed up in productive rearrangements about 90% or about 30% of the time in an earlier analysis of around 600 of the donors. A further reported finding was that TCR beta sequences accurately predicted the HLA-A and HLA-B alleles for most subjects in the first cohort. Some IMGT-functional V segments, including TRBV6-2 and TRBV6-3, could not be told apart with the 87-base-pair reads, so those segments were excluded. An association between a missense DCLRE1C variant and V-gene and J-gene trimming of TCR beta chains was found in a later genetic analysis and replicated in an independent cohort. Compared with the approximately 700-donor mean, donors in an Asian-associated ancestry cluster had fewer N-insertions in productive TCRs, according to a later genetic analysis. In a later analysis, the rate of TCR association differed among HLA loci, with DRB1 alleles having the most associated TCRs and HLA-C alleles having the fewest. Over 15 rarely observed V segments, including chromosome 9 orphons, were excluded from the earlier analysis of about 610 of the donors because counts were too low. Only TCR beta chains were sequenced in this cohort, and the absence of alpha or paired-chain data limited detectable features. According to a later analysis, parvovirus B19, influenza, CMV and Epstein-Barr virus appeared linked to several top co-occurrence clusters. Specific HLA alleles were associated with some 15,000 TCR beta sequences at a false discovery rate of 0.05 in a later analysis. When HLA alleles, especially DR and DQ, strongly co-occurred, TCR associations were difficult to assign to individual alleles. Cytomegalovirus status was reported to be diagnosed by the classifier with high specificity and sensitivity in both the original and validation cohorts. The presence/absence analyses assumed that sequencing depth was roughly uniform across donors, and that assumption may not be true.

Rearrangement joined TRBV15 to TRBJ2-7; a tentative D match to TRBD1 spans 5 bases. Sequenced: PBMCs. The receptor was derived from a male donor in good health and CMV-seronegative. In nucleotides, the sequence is TGTGCCACCAGTTCCGAAGGTTTCAGGGCCTACGAGCAGTACTTC. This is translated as CATSSEGFRAYEQYF.